This T cell receptor beta chain comes out of a study of siplizumab effects on memory and regulatory T cells. Assay: immunoSEQ multiplex PCR; the TCRdb copy retains only in-frame clones and omits some. The repertoire holds over 95,000 clones, with roughly 93% as singletons. The germline V gene has CDR1 SGHNT and CDR2 YYREEE (reference sequence). CDR3 length: 15 amino acids. With V trimmed by 0 bases and J by 6 bases, 4 bases remained unmatched. The chain has TRBV5-4 and TRBJ2-7; 12 bases line up with TRBD1. The source material was non-Treg CD4+ T cells sorted from blood. The sequence was collected from a human donor in good health. The CDR3 loop reads CASSLDGTGGSEQYF. CDR3 coding DNA: TGTGCCAGCAGCTTGGATGGGACAGGGGGCTCCGAGCAGTACTTC.